The TCR beta chain described here comes from a study of T cell repertoires in cytomegalovirus infection. Overall study results and limits: CMV-specific TCR beta clonotypes restricted by HLA-C were the ones dominating the ex vivo response.

This clonotype was counted at least ten times. Antigen specificity is unknown. Trimming took 6 bases from V and 5 from J, leaving 13 bases between them. The CDR3 extends over 12 amino acids. The germline V gene has CDR1 SQVTM and CDR2 ANQGSEA. MiXCR, applied by TCRdb to the reads, yields one record per CDR3 protein. The table records 100,000 to 150,000 distinct CDR3 sequences, approximately 9.2% of them present only once. The origin of this receptor is a human donor in good health (CMV status not recorded). Some clones in this sample may be carry-over from other donors' samples. Sequencing input: PBMCs. V is TRBV29-1 and J is TRBJ1-1; D gene ambiguous. CDR3 in amino acids: CSVPMGGTEAFF. CDR3 in DNA: TGCAGCGTCCCCATGGGAGGGACTGAAGCTTTCTTT.